These 15 T cell receptor beta chains were sequenced from one sample in a study of T cells in Graves' hyperthyroidism and ophthalmopathy. Researchers took RNA transcripts and amplified the TCR beta CDR3 regions from them. During a first-round RT-PCR of the TCR CDR3, the HTBI primer set was used. One entry per CDR3 protein results from TCRdb running MiXCR on the multiplex PCR reads. The sample lists a few hundred thousand distinct CDR3 sequences, roughly 13% occurring once. Sequenced input: blood. These receptors originate from a woman under 30 with Graves' hyperthyroidism.

The sample holds many counts of this clonotype. The gene calls are TRBV3-1 and TRBJ2-3; no reliable D call. Germline loops: CDR1 LGHDT, CDR2 YNNKEL (reference sequence). V was trimmed by 4 bases and J by 5 bases, leaving 13 bases between them. The CDR3 spans 14 residues. CDR3 DNA: TGTGCCAGCAGCCGCGTTCAAGGGCTAGATACGCAGTATTTT. This sequence encodes CASSRVQGLDTQYF.

This clonotype has just a few counts. The chain combines TRBV9 with TRBJ2-1, with TRBD2 matching 13 bases. V lost 5 bases and J lost 5; bases outside the gene matches: 4. Germline V gene sequence: CDR1 SGDLS, CDR2 YYNGEE. CDR3 length: 15 residues. CDR3 sequence (DNA): TGTGCCAGCAGGGGTACTAGCGGGAGGGACAATGAGCAGTTCTTC. Its translation is CASRGTSGRDNEQFF.

This clonotype was recorded many times. This chain joins TRBV2 and TRBJ1-1, with TRBD1 identical over 8 bases. This CDR3 has 18 residues. Trimming cost V 4 bases and J 5 bases; bases outside gene matches: 18. Germline loops: CDR1 SNHLY, CDR2 FYNNEI. In DNA, the CDR3 is TGTGCCAGCAGTGGGTTTTTAGACAAGTACAGGGGGGAAACTGAAGCTTTCTTT. Translating gives CASSGFLDKYRGETEAFF.

Many counts were recorded for this clonotype. V gene TRBV3-1 combines with J gene TRBJ1-2; D unresolved. This CDR3 has 13 residues. Trimming pared 0 bases from V and 8 bases from J, leaving 10 bases between. Germline-derived CDR1 and CDR2 are LGHDT and YNNKEL (reference sequence). The CDR3 coding sequence is TGTGCCAGCAGCCAAGAATCCAGGAGGGGCTACACCTTC. Amino acids: CASSQESRRGYTF.

This clonotype occurred many times. V is TRBV5-1 and J is TRBJ1-5; D might be TRBD1 (5 bases). V was clipped by 4 bases and J by 0 bases, with 11 bases between them. Germline V gene data show CDR1 as SGHRS and CDR2 as YFSETQ. There are 15 residues in the CDR3. CDR3 DNA: TGCGCCAGCAGCCCAAGCGGGGGTAGCAATCAGCCCCAGCATTTT. Amino acid sequence: CASSPSGGSNQPQHF.

This clonotype was found a few times. The chain links TRBV6-2 or TRBV6-3 to TRBJ2-6, with TRBD1 identical over 8 bases. There are 17 residues in the CDR3. J lost 0 bases, V lost 7 bases, and 8 bases had no gene match. Germline V lookup: CDR1 MNHEY, CDR2 SVGEGT. The CDR3 sequence: CASNLGQGSSGANVLTF. Written as DNA, the CDR3 is TGTGCCAGCAACCTCGGACAGGGCAGCTCTGGGGCCAACGTCCTGACTTTC.

This clonotype turned up a few times. V is TRBV14 and J is TRBJ2-7; D is unclear. This CDR3 contains 11 residues. V dropped 0 bases and J dropped 9 bases, with 6 bases sitting between them. Germline V gives CDR1 SGHDN, CDR2 FVKESK. In DNA, the CDR3 is TGTGCCAGCAGCCAAGACGTTTGGCAGTACTTC. Translated: CASSQDVWQYF.

This clonotype was recorded many times. This rearrangement joins TRBV30 to TRBJ2-7; 7 positions match TRBD2. The CDR3 contains 10 residues. The germline V gene has CDR1 GTSNPN and CDR2 SVGIG (reference sequence). The ends lost 3 bases at V and 11 bases at J; junction bases unmatched: 4. CDR3 in DNA: TGTGCCTGGAGGGGACTAAAGAAGTACTTC. It is translated as CAWRGLKKYF.

At least ten counts were recorded for this clonotype. The genes are TRBV12-3 or TRBV12-4 and TRBJ2-7; possibly TRBD1 or TRBD2 for D (5 bases each). Trimming pared 4 bases from V and 2 bases from J, leaving 12 bases between. CDR3 length: 14 amino acids. The CDR3 DNA sequence: TGTGCCAGCAGTTCCGGGACCTTCACCTACGAGCAGTACTTC. It encodes CASSSGTFTYEQYF.

The gene calls are TRBV28 and TRBJ2-2, with TRBD2 matching over 10 bases. The germline CDR1 and CDR2 sequences are MDHEN and SYDVKM. With 5 bases clipped from V and 5 bases from J, the junction kept 5 bases outside the gene matches. This CDR3 has 15 amino acids. The CDR3 spells CASSGSGRGTGELFF. CDR3 bases: TGTGCCAGCAGTGGGAGCGGGAGGGGAACCGGGGAGCTGTTTTTT. The full variable domain, rest sourced from reference TRBV28 and TRBJ2-2, is DVKVTQSSRYLVKRTGEKVFLECVQDMDHENMFWYRQDPGLGLRLIYFSYDVKMKEKGDIPEGYSVSREKKERFSLILESASTNQTSMYLCASSGSGRGTGELFFGEGSRLTVL.

The V gene is TRBV28, the J gene TRBJ1-3, with D unclear. From germline, CDR1 is MDHEN and CDR2 SYDVKM. This CDR3 is built from 11 residues. V lost 11 bases, J lost 5 bases, and 10 bases lay in between. CDR3 in DNA: TGTGCCTCAGCGGCCCGAAACACCATATATTTT. The encoded protein is CASAARNTIYF.

The chain is built from TRBV7-9 and TRBJ2-3, with 8 bases matching TRBD1. V trimming: 5 bases; J trimming: 5 bases; junction bases outside the gene matches: 9. From germline, CDR1 is SEHNR and CDR2 FQNEAQ (reference sequence). This CDR3 is built from 15 residues. CDR3 loop: CASSRAAGGGDTQYF. CDR3 coding DNA: TGTGCCAGCAGCCGCGCGGCAGGGGGCGGAGATACGCAGTATTTT. Looking up the rest from reference TRBV7-9 and TRBJ2-3 gives the full variable domain: DTGVSQNPRHKITKRGQNVTFRCDPISEHNRLYWYRQTLGQGPEFLTYFQNEAQLEKSRLLSDRFSAERPKGSFSTLEIQRTEQGDSAMYLCASSRAAGGGDTQYFGPGTRLTVL.

This clonotype was detected many times. The chain's CDR3 is CASSYRVGNTEAFF. The CDR3 coding sequence is TGTGCCAGCAGTTACCGGGTGGGGAACACTGAAGCTTTCTTT. The chain is built from TRBV6-2 or TRBV6-3 and TRBJ1-1, with D unclear. The CDR3 consists of 14 residues. V gave up 2 bases and J gave up 1 base, with 8 bases separating them. Germline values: CDR1 MNHEY, CDR2 SVGEGT.

About this clonotype itself: A far larger clone is one base from this, pointing to a likely read error. The V call is TRBV28, the J call TRBJ2-7, with TRBD1 matching over 7 bases. CDR1 and CDR2 (germline): MDHEN, SYDVKM. The CDR3 totals 14 residues. The CDR3 nucleotides read TGTGCCAGCAGTCCTGGGACAGTAACCTACGGGCAGTACTTC. Its protein product is CASSPGTVTYGQYF.

In this sample, this clonotype turned up many times. This chain links TRBV28 with TRBJ2-7, with no clear D. Trimming took 4 bases from V and 3 from J, leaving 10 bases between them. The germline V gene has CDR1 MDHEN and CDR2 SYDVKM. The CDR3 is 13 amino acids. The CDR3 protein is CASSSQPVYEQYF. CDR3 nucleotide sequence: TGTGCCAGCAGTTCCCAGCCGGTCTACGAGCAGTACTTC.